This entry features one TCR beta chain sequence. What it binds is unknown. These data belong to a study of T cells after yellow fever vaccination. For the study at large: Researchers used SMART-Seq v4 Ultra Low Input to prepare fractions that had low cell numbers.

General study findings and limits: Researchers noted that a small share of clonotypes showed up in both CD4 and CD8 compartments.

Conversion of TCR transcripts into cDNA relied on 5'RACE template switching, which added a universal primer site and UMIs. TCRdb redid the calling of the 5' RACE reads with MiXCR, one entry per CDR3 protein. The sample holds 250,000 to 300,000 distinct CDR3 sequences, 10% to 15% seen once. The source is a man aged 25 to 40 who received the YFV17D yellow fever vaccine. The sequenced sample was CD4+ T cells sorted from PBMCs, obtained 45 days after the yellow fever booster vaccination.

CDR3: CASSHHGTSGGETQYF. The CDR3 nucleotides are TGTGCCAGCAGCCACCACGGGACTAGCGGCGGAGAGACCCAGTACTTC. V usage is TRBV7-3 and J usage is TRBJ2-5; 11 bases map to TRBD2. This CDR3 contains 16 residues. Germline CDR1 SGHTA, CDR2 FQGTGA. V shed 5 bases, J shed 4 bases, and the junction held 9 bases outside the gene matches.